This TCR beta chain was identified during a study of T cell responses to AZD1222 COVID-19 vaccine. The repertoire was sequenced with immunoSEQ multiplex PCR; TCRdb's copy has only in-frame clones and lacks some. The sample lists roughly 100,000 clones, roughly 88% occurring once. Of note for this clone: Its matching antigen is unknown.

The V and J ends lost 0 bases and 6 bases respectively, with 4 bases between them. CDR3 length equals 12 residues. Germline CDR1 and CDR2: KGHSH and LQKENI. General observations from the study: Increases in Spike-specific TCR breadth and depth were seen after two AZD1222 doses. Donors were largely white British and mainly female; clonal diversity was possibly underestimated. Reportedly, nearly half the spike-specific TCRs target unmutated variant regions.

This clonotype was sampled from an adult in good health. Sequencing used peripheral blood, obtained on day 0 of AZD1222 vaccination. V is TRBV18 and J is TRBJ2-3; D gene unclear. CDR3 DNA sequence: TGTGCCAGCTCACCACCCGGGGATACGCAGTATTTT. This codes for CASSPPGDTQYF.